This entry is about one T cell receptor beta chain. It has no known antigen specificity. No base quality information exists; no much larger clone differs at one position. This sample stems from a study of chemoradiotherapy in HPV16-positive cancers (dated by TCRdb to between 2021 and 2024). Turning to the overall study: Using functional T-cell assays on cells from two HPV16-positive patients, the researchers defined candidate HPV-specific T-cell clones and common TCR motifs. The study set out to ask whether T-cell immunity against the HPV oncoproteins E6 and E7 changes over the course of chemoradiotherapy and whether that immunity affects survival. TCR repertoires from 86 patients with HPV-related cancers were then used to track the candidate HPV-specific TCRs and motifs.

Including the terminal cysteine and phenylalanine, the CDR3 comprises 14 residues. Only the CDR3 part of the read is kept: 42 bases, read in frame from the first base. The germline V gene (reference sequence) specifies SEHNR as CDR1 and FQNEAQ as CDR2. V sheds 4 bases and J sheds 3 bases, leaving 13 bases between their ends. Repertoires were sampled repeatedly over the course of chemoradiotherapy so that clonal expansion in the tumor microenvironment could be followed. The study at large found these results: Expansion of candidate HPV-specific clones and E7-related TCR motifs was observed in the tumor microenvironment during treatment, whereas no such expansion was observed for non-HPV-specific T cells. Among HPV16-positive patients, expansion of HPV-responsive T cells during chemoradiotherapy was associated with better recurrence-free survival. Only a couple of HPV16-positive patients were used to derive the functional definition of HPV-specific T cells, and the survival association was reported for HPV16-positive patients.

Library preparation used the immunoSEQ multiplex PCR assay. Drawn from immuneACCESS, this table holds only the in-frame rearrangements with V and J called that TCRdb kept. Clones are partly lost; checked studies trace under half to an unresolved V gene and leave the rest unexplained. The sample table records 17,000 or so clones; roughly nine tenths of these occur just once. Of the sample, approximately 2.5% falls within the top ten clones. The sequence was collected from a human donor with HPV-associated anogenital cancer. The rearrangement joined TRBV7-9 to TRBJ2-7; a confident D gene designation cannot be given. This material consisted of blood, taken from a patient who underwent chemoradiotherapy. The sequenced DNA: TGTGCCAGCAGCTCGACGATTAGCCTCTACGAGCAGTACTTC. Translation gives CASSSTISLYEQYF.